This T cell receptor (beta chain) derives from a study of CD8+ T cells in alopecia areata. Lesional scalp tissue (obtained by punch biopsy) and peripheral blood were collected from alopecia areata patients. Germline V gene lookup returns CDR1 SQVTM and CDR2 ANQGSEA. This CDR3 has 12 residues. Trimming took off 7 bases at V and 3 bases at J, with 10 bases between the two ends. Once RNA had been extracted, it was reverse transcribed into cDNA to act as the sequencing template. TCRdb keeps only in-frame clones here, not all; method: immunoSEQ multiplex PCR. This sample carries about 180,000 clones, roughly 60% of them seen once, and the ten largest clones take 1.7%.

The receptor was isolated from a human donor with alopecia areata. The sample was CD4+ T cells sorted from blood, taken at week 0. The genes are TRBV29-1 and TRBJ2-1; the D gene could be TRBD1 or TRBD2 (5 bases each). In DNA form, the CDR3 reads TGCAGCGGGGAGACAGTCTACAATGAGCAGTTCTTC. Translation: CSGETVYNEQFF.